This T cell receptor beta chain was profiled in a study of PD-1 blockade in classical Hodgkin lymphoma. Study conclusions and caveats: In newly diagnosed patients, baseline TCR diversity was reportedly below that of healthy donors. Sources of repertoire differences remain undefined, possibly disease activity or prior therapy.

This clone is a singleton in its sample. Antigen unknown. Per germline, CDR1 KGHSH and CDR2 LQKENI. Trimming shortened V by 4 bases and J by 1 base, and 10 bases separated the two germline ends. This CDR3 spans 14 amino acids. TCRdb's table, derived via immunoSEQ multiplex PCR, lists solely in-frame clones and lacks some. In the table there are more than 10,000 clones, roughly 90% of which are singletons. Time point described: cycle 4 day 1 (C4D1), after about 6 weeks of nivolumab. Every patient was affected by relapse after autologous stem cell transplantation, while exposure to brentuximab vedotin was not uniform. Magnetic negative selection of thawed PBMCs was the method by which CD4+ T cells were purified.

Material: CD4+ T cells from blood, obtained before the fourth cycle of nivolumab. The receptor's source is a human donor with classical Hodgkin lymphoma. The V call is TRBV18, the J call TRBJ2-5; possibly TRBD1 for D (6 bases). The CDR3 coding sequence is TGTGCCAGCTCACGAATACAGGGCCAAGAGACCCAGTACTTC. This gives the protein CASSRIQGQETQYF.